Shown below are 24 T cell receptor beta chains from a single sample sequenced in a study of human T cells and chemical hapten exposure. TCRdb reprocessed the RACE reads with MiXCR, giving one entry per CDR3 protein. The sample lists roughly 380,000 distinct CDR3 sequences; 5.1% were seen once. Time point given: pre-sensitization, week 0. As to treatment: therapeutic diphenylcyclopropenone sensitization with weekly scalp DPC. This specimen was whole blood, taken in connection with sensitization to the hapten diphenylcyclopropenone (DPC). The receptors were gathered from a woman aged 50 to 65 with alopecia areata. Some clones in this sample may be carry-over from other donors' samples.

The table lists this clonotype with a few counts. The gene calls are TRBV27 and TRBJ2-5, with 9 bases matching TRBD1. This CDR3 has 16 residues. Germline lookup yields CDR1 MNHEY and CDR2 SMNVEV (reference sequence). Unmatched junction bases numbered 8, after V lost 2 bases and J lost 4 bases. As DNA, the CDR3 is TGTGCCAGCAGTTTAGTCGGGACAGGGTCCGGAGAGACCCAGTACTTC. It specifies CASSLVGTGSGETQYF.

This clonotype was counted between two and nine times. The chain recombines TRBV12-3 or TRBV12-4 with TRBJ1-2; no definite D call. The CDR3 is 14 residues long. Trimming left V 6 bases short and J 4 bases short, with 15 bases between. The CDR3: CASRPGRLFYGYTF. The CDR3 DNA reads TGTGCCAGCAGGCCCGGGAGGCTCTTCTATGGCTACACCTTC.

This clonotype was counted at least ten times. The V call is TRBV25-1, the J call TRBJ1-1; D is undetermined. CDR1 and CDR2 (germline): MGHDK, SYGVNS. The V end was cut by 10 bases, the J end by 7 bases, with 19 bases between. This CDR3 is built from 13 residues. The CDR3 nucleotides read TGTGCCACCAAAGCGGACCTAGCATATGAAGCTTTCTTT. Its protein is CATKADLAYEAFF.

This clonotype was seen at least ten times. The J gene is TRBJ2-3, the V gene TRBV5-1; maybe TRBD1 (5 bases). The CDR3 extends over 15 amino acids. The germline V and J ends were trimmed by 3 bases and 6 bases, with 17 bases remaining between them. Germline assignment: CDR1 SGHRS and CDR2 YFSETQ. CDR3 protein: CASSWGGTDADTQYF. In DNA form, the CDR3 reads TGCGCCAGCAGCTGGGGCGGTACTGACGCGGATACGCAGTATTTT.

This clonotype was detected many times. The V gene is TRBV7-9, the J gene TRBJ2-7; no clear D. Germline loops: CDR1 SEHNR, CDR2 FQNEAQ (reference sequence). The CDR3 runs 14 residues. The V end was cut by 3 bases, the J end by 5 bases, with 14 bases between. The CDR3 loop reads CASSFSPGWDEQYF. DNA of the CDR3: TGTGCCAGCAGCTTTAGTCCCGGGTGGGACGAGCAGTACTTC. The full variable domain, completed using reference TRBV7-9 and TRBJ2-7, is DTGVSQNPRHKITKRGQNVTFRCDPISEHNRLYWYRQTLGQGPEFLTYFQNEAQLEKSRLLSDRFSAERPKGSFSTLEIQRTEQGDSAMYLCASSFSPGWDEQYFGPGTRLTVT.

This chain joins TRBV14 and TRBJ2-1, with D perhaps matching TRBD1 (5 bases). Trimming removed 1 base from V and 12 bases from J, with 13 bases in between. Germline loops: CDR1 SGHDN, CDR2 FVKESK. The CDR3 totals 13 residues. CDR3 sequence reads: CASSQVPGQLQFF. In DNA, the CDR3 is TGTGCCAGCAGCCAAGTCCCCGGACAACTGCAGTTCTTC.

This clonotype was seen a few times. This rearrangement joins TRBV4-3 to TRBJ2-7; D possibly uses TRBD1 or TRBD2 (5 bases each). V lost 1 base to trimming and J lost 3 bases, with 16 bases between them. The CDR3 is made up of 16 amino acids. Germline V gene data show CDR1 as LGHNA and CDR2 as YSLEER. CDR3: CASSQVFEGRIYEQYF. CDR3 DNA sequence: TGCGCCAGCAGCCAAGTGTTCGAGGGGCGAATCTACGAGCAGTACTTC.

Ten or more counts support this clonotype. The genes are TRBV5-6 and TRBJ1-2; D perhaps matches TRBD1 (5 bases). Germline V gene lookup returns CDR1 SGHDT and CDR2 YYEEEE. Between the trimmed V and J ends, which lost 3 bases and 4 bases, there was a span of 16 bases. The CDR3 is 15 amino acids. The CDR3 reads CASSSGGTAGYGYTF. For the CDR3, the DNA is TGTGCCAGCAGCTCCGGGGGGACGGCCGGCTATGGCTACACCTTC.

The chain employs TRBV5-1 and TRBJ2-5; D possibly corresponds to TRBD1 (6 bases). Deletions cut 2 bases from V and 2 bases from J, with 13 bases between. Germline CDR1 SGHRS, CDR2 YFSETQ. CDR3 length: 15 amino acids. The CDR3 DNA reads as TGCGCCAGCAGCTTAGGTGCCGGACAGCAAGAGACCCAGTACTTC. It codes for CASSLGAGQQETQYF.

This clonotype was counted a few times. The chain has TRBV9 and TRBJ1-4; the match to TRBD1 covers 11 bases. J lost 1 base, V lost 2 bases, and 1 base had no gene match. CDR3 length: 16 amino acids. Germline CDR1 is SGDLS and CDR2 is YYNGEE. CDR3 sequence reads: CASSVGQGVTNEKLFF. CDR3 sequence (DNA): TGTGCCAGCAGCGTGGGACAGGGGGTAACTAATGAAAAACTGTTTTTT.

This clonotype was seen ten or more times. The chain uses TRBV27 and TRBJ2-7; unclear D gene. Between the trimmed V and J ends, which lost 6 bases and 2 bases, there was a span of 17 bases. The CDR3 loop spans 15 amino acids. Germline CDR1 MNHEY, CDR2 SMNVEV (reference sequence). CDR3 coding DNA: TGTGCCAGCAGGGCACTCGGAGCCGTCGCCTACGAGCAGTACTTC. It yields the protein CASRALGAVAYEQYF.

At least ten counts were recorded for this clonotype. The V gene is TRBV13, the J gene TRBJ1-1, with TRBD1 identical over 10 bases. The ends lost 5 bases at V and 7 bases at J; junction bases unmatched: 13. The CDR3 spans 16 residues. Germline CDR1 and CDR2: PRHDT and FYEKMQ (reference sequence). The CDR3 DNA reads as TGTGCCAGCAGCACCAAGGACAGGGGGAGTCAAAGTGAAGCTTTCTTT. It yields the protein CASSTKDRGSQSEAFF. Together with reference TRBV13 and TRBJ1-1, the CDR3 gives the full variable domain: AAGVIQSPRHLIKEKRETATLKCYPIPRHDTVYWYQQGPGQDPQFLISFYEKMQSDKGSIPDRFSAQQFSDYHSELNMSSLELGDSALYFCASSTKDRGSQSEAFFGQGTRLTVV.

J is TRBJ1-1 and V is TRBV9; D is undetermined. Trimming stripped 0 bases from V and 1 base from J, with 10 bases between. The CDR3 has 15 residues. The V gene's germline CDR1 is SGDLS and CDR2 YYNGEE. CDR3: CASSVGLGPNTEAFF. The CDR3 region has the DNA TGTGCCAGCAGCGTAGGCTTGGGTCCGAACACTGAAGCTTTCTTT. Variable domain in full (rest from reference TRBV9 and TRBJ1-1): DSGVTQTPKHLITATGQRVTLRCSPRSGDLSVYWYQQSLDQGLQFLIQYYNGEERAKGNILERFSAQQFPDLHSELNLSSLELGDSALYFCASSVGLGPNTEAFFGQGTRLTVV.

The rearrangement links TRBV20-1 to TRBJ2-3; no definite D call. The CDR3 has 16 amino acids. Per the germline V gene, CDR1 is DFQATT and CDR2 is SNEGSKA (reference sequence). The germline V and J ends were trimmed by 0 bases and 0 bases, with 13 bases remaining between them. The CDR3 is CSAREGTPTSTDTQYF. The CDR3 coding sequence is TGCAGTGCTAGAGAGGGCACCCCAACTAGCACAGATACGCAGTATTTT.

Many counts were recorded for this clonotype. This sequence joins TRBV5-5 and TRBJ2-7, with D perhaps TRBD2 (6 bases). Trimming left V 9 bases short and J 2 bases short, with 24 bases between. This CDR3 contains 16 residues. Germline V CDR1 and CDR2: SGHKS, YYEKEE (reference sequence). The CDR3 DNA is TGTGCCACCAATAGCGGAGTCGCAGACGGGGCCTACGAGCAGTACTTC. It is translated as CATNSGVADGAYEQYF.

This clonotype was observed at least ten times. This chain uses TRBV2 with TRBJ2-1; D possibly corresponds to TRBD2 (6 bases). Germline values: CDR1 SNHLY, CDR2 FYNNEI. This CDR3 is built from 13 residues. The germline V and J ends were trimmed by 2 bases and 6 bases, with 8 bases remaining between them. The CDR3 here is CASSEIGSNEQFF. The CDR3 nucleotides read TGTGCCAGCAGTGAAATCGGGAGCAATGAGCAGTTCTTC. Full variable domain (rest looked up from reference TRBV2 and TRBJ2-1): EPEVTQTPSHQVTQMGQEVILRCVPISNHLYFYWYRQILGQKVEFLVSFYNNEISEKSEIFDDQFSVERPDGSNFTLKIRSTKLEDSAMYFCASSEIGSNEQFFGPGTRLTVL.

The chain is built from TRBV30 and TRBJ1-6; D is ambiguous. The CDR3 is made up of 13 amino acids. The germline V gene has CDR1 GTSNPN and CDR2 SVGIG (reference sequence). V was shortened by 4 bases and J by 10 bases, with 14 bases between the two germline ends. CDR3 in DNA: TGTGCCTGGAAGGGTGAAGGAGGATCACCCCTCCACTTT. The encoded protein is CAWKGEGGSPLHF.

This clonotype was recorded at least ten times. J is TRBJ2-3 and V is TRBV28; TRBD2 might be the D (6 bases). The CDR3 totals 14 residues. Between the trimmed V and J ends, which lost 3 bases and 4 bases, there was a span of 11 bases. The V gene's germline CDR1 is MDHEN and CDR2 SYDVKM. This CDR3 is CASSFRAGPDTQYF. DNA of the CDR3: TGTGCCAGCAGTTTCCGCGCGGGGCCAGATACGCAGTATTTT.

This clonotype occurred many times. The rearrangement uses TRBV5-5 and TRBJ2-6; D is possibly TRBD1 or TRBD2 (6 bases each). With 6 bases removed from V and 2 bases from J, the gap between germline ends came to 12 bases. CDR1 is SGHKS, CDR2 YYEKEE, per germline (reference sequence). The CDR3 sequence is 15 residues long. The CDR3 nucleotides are TGTGCCAGCAACAGTAGGGGGGCTGGGGCCAACGTCCTGACTTTC. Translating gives CASNSRGAGANVLTF.

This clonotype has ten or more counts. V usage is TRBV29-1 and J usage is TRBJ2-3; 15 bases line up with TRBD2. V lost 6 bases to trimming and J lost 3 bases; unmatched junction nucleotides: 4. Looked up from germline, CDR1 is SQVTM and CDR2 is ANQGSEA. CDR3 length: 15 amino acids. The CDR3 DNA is TGCAGCGTGCTGGGACTAGCGGGAGGTACAGATACGCAGTATTTT. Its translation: CSVLGLAGGTDTQYF.

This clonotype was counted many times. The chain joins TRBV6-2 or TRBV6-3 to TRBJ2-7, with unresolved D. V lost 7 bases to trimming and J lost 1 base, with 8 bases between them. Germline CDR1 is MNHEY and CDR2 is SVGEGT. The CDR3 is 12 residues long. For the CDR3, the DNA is TGTGCCAGCACGGGCAGATCCTACGAGCAGTACTTC. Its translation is CASTGRSYEQYF.

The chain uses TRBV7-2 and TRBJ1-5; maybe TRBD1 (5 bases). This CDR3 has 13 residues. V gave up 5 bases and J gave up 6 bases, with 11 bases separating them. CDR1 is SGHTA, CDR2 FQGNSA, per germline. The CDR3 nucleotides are TGTGCCAGCAGCCCAGTTGACAGTCAGCCCCAGCATTTT. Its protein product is CASSPVDSQPQHF.

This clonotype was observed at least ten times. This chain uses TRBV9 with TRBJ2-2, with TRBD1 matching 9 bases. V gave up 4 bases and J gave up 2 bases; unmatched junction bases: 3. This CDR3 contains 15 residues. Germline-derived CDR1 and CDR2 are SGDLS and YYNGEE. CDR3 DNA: TGTGCCAGCAGCCCTACAGGGGGCAACACCGGGGAGCTGTTTTTT. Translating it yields CASSPTGGNTGELFF.

CDR3 nucleotides: TGTGCTAGTGGGACCCCCCGCGCACGAGATCGGGAGCAGTACTTC. This translates into CASGTPRARDREQYF. V and J are TRBV12-5 and TRBJ2-7; D gene uncertain. Trimming cost V 6 bases and J 7 bases, with 22 bases left between them. CDR1 and CDR2 (germline): LGHNT, FRNRAP. The CDR3 runs 15 residues.